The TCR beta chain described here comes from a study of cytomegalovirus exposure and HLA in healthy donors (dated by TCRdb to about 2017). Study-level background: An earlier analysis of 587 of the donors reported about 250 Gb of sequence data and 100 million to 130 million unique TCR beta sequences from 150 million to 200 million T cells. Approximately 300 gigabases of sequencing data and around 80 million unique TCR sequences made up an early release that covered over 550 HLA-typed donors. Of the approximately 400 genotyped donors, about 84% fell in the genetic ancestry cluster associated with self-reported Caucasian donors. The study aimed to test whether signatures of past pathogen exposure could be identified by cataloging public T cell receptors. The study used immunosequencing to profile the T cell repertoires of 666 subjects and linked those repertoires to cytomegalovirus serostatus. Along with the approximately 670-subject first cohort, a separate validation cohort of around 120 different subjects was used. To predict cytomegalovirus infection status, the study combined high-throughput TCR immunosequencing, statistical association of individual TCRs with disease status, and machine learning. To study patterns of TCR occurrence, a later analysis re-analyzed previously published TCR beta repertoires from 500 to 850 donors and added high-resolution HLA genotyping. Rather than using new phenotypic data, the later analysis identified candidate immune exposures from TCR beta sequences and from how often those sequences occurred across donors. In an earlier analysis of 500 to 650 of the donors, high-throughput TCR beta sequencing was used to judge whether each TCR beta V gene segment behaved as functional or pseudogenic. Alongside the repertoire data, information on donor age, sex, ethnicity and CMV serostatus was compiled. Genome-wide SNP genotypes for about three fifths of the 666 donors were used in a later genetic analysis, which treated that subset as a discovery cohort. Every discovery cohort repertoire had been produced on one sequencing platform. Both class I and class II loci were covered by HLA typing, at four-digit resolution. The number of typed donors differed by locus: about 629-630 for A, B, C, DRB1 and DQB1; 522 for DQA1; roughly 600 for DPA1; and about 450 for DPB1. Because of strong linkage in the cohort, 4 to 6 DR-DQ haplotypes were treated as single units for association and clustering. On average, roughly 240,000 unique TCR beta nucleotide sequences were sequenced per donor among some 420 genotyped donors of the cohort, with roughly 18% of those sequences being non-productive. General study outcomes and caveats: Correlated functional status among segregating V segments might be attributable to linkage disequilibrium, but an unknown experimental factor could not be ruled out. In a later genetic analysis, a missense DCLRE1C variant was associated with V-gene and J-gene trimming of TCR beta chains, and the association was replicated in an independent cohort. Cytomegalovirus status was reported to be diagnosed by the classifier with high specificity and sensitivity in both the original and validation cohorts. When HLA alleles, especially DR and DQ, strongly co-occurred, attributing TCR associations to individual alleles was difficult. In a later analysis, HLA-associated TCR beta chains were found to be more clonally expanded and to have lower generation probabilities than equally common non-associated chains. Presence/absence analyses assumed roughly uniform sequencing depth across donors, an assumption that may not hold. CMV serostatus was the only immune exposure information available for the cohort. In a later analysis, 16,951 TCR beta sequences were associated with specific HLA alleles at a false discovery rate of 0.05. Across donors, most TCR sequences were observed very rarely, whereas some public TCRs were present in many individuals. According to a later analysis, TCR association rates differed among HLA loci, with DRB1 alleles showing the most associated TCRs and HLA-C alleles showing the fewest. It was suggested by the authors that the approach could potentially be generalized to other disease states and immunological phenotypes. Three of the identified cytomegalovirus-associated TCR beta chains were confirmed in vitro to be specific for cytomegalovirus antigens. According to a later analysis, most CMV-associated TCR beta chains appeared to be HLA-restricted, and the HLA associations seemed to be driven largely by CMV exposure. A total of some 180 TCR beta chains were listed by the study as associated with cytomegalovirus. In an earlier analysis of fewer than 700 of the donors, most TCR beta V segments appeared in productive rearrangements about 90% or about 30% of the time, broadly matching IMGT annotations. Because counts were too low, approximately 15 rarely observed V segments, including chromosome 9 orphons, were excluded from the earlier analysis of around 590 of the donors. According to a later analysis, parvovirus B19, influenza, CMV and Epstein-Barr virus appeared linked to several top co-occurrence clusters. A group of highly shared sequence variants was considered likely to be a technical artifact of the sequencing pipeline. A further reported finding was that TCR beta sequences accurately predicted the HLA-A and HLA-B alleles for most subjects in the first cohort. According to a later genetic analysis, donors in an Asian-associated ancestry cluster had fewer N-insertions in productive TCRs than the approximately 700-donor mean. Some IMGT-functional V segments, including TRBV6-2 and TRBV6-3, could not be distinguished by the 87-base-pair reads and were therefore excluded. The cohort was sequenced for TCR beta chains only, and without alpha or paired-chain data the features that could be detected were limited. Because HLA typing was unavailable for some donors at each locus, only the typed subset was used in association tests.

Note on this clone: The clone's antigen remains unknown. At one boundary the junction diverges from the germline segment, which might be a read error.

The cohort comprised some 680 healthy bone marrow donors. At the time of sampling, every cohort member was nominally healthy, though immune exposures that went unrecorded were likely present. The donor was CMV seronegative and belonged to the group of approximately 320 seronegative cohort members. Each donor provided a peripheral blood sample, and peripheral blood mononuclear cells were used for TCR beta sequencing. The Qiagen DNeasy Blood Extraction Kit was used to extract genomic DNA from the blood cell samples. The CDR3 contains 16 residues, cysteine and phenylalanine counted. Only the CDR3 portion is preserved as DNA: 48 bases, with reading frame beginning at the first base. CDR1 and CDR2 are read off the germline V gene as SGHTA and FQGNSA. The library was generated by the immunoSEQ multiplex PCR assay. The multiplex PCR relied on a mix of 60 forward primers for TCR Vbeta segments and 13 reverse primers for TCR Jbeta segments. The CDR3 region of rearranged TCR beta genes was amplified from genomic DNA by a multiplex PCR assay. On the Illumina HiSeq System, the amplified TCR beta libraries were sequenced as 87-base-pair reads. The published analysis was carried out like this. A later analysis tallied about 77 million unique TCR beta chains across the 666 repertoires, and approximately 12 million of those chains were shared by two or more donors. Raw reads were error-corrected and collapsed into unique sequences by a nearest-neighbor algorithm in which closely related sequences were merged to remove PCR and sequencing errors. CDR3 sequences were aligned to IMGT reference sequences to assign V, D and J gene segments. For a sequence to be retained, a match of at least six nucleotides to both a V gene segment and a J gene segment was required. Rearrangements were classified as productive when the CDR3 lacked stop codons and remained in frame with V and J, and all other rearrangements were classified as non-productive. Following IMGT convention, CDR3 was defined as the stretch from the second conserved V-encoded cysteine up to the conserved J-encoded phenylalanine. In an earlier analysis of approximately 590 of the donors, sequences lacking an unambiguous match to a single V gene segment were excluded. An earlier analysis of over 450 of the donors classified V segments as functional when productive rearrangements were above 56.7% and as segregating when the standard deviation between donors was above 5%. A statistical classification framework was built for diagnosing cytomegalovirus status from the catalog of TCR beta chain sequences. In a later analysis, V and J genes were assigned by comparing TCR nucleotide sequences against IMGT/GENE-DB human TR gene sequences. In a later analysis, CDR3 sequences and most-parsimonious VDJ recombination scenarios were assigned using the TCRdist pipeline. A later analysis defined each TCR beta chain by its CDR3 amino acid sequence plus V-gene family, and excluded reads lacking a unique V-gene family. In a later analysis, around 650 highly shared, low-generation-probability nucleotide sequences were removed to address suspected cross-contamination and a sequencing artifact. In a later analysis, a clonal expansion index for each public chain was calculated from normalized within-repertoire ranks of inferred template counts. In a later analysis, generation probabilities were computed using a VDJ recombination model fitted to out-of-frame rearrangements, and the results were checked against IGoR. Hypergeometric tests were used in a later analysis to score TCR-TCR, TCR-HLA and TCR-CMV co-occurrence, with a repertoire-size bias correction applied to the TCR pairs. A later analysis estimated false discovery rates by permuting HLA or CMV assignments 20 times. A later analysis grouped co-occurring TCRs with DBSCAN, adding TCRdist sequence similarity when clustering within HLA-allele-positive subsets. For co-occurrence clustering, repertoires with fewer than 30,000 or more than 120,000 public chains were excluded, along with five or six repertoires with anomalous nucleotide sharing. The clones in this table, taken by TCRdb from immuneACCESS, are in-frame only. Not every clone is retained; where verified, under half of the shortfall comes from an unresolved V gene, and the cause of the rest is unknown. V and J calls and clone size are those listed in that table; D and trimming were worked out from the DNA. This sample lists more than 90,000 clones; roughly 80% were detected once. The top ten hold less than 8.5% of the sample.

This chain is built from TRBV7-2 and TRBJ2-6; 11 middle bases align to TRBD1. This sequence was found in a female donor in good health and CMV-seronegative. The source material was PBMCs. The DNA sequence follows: TGTGCCAGCAGCTTATCGCGCGGACAGGGGGCCCACGTCCTGACTTTC. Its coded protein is CASSLSRGQGAHVLTF. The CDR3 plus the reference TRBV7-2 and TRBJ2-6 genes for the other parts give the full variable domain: GAGVSQSPSNKVTEKGKDVELRCDPISGHTALYWYRQSLGQGLEFLIYFQGNSAPDKSGLPSDRFSAERTGGSVSTLTIQRTQQEDSAVYLCASSLSRGQGAHVLTFGAGSRLTVL.